This passage covers 20 T cell receptor beta chains from one sample sequenced in a study of blood T cell repertoires in COVID-19. This table comes from immunoSEQ multiplex PCR, and its TCRdb copy is limited to in-frame clones, with some not included. The sample consists of just over 300,000 clones, around 86% of them appearing once. The sample consisted of PBMCs or T cells enriched from blood (not recorded which). These receptor sequences come from a man younger than 40 who had recovered from COVID-19.

The V and J genes are TRBV12-3 or TRBV12-4 and TRBJ1-4; TRBD1 matches 8 bases. Trimming cost V 5 bases and J 8 bases; bases outside gene matches: 4. This CDR3 comprises 13 residues. CDR3 loop: CASSQGAAEKLFF. CDR3 DNA: TGTGCCAGCAGTCAGGGGGCCGCAGAAAAACTGTTTTTT.

The chain combines TRBV5-6 with TRBJ1-4; no clear D gene. CDR1 is SGHDT, CDR2 YYEEEE, per germline. The CDR3 totals 16 residues. Trimming removed 0 bases at V and 0 bases at J, with 9 bases between. CDR3 nucleotides: TGTGCCAGCAGCTTGGGAATCGCAGCAACTAATGAAAAACTGTTTTTT. Encoded protein: CASSLGIAATNEKLFF.

The chain links TRBV18 to TRBJ2-7; TRBD2 agrees at 7 bases. V shed 0 bases, J shed 2 bases, and the junction held 10 bases outside the gene matches. Germline CDR1 KGHSH, CDR2 LQKENI. The CDR3 has 17 amino acids. The CDR3 here is CASSPPLFSGTAYEQYF. In DNA, the CDR3 is TGTGCCAGCTCACCACCCCTATTCAGCGGGACCGCCTACGAGCAGTACTTC.

In this sample, this clone turned up once. The V and J genes are TRBV29-1 and TRBJ1-6; a weak D match, TRBD1 (6 bases). Germline V gene data show CDR1 as SQVTM and CDR2 as ANQGSEA. The V end was cut by 5 bases, the J end by 8 bases, with 10 bases between. This CDR3 has 12 residues. The CDR3: CSVCQGHSPLHF. The CDR3 DNA is TGCAGCGTTTGTCAGGGGCATTCACCCCTCCACTTT.

The rearrangement links TRBV19 to TRBJ1-3; D is ambiguous. The germline V gene encodes CDR1 LNHDA and CDR2 SQIVND (reference sequence). With 1 base removed from V and 0 bases from J, the gap between germline ends came to 7 bases. The CDR3 loop spans 15 amino acids. Written as DNA, the CDR3 is TGTGCCAGTAGTATAGCAGATCTCTCTGGAAACACCATATATTTT. This translates into CASSIADLSGNTIYF.

The chain joins TRBV6-4 to TRBJ2-3, with D maybe TRBD2 (5 bases). Germline CDR1 MRHNA, CDR2 SNTAGT. The CDR3 contains 16 residues. V was cut by 1 base and J by 1 base, with 12 bases left in between. In nucleotides, the CDR3 is TGTGCCAGCAGTGACTTGAGCGGAGAGGGCACAGATACGCAGTATTTT. Encoded protein: CASSDLSGEGTDTQYF.

V usage is TRBV12-3 or TRBV12-4 and J usage is TRBJ1-5; D possibly corresponds to TRBD1 (5 bases). This CDR3 is built from 13 residues. Deletions cut 9 bases from V and 6 bases from J, with 15 bases between. The DNA of the CDR3 is TGTGCCAGTGGGGGGAGCTTGGTTCAGCCCCAGCATTTT. Translated, it gives CASGGSLVQPQHF.

The chain employs TRBV11-2 and TRBJ2-5; 12 bases are a match to TRBD2. The CDR3 is 16 residues long. Trimming removed 6 bases from V and 7 bases from J; junction bases left unmatched: 12. CDR1 is SGHAT and CDR2 is FQNNGV in the germline V gene. CDR3 nucleotides: TGTGCCAGCAGTCCTCGACTAGCGGGGGAGTTTAGGACCCAGTACTTC. This sequence encodes CASSPRLAGEFRTQYF.

The gene calls are TRBV11-3 and TRBJ2-5, with TRBD2 matching 7 bases. Germline CDR1 SGHNT, CDR2 YENEEA. This CDR3 spans 15 amino acids. The J segment lost 1 base and the V segment lost 1 base, leaving 3 bases of the junction unmatched. CDR3: CASSLGGGPQETQYF. The CDR3 DNA reads as TGTGCCAGCAGCTTAGGGGGGGGACCCCAAGAGACCCAGTACTTC.

The chain joins TRBV4-1 to TRBJ1-2, with 10 bases that match TRBD1. Germline V lookup: CDR1 MGHRA, CDR2 YSYEKL. V lost 4 bases and J lost 6; bases outside the gene matches: 14. CDR3 length equals 17 residues. Here the CDR3 DNA reads TGCGCCAGCAGCCCGATATACTTCCAGGGACAGGGGAATGGCTACACCTTC. It is translated as CASSPIYFQGQGNGYTF.

The gene calls are TRBV6-2 or TRBV6-3 and TRBJ2-7, with D unresolved. Germline CDR1 and CDR2: MNHEY and SVGEGT. The CDR3 covers 12 residues. V was cut by 5 bases and J by 3 bases, with 8 bases left in between. This CDR3 reads CASSQRSYEQYF. CDR3 in DNA: TGTGCCAGCAGTCAAAGGAGCTACGAGCAGTACTTC.

Points on this clone: Mismatch with germline at one junction end may stem from a read error. The chain uses TRBV10-1 and TRBJ1-6, with D possibly matching TRBD1 (5 bases). The CDR3 spans 12 residues. Germline values: CDR1 WNHNN, CDR2 SYGVQD (reference sequence). The CDR3 here is CASSESSGNLFF. In DNA, the CDR3 is TGCGCCAGCAGTGAGTCATCAGGGAATCTATTCTTT.

The chain is built from TRBV11-2 and TRBJ2-7; D gene uncertain. Germline V lookup: CDR1 SGHAT, CDR2 FQNNGV. V was pared by 2 bases and J by 5 bases, with 4 bases between. The CDR3 has 11 residues. The CDR3 sequence is CASSLLDEQYF. In DNA, the CDR3 is TGTGCCAGCAGCTTATTAGACGAGCAGTACTTC.

V usage is TRBV6-5 and J usage is TRBJ1-2; TRBD1 matches 7 bases. Looked up from germline, CDR1 is MNHEY and CDR2 is SVGAGI. The CDR3 sequence is 15 residues long. The ends lost 5 bases at V and 2 bases at J; junction bases unmatched: 8. DNA of the CDR3: TGTGCCAGCAGTAGGCGGACAGGCCGAAACTATGGCTACACCTTC. Protein product: CASSRRTGRNYGYTF.

This chain uses TRBV5-6 with TRBJ2-2; TRBD1 might be the D (7 bases). The CDR3 totals 18 residues. Germline V lookup: CDR1 SGHDT, CDR2 YYEEEE. The ends were cut back, 4 bases at V and 3 bases at J, with 22 bases in the middle. The CDR3 loop is CASSPLEGAVGYTGELFF. The CDR3 DNA is TGTGCCAGCAGCCCTCTGGAGGGGGCGGTGGGGTACACCGGGGAGCTGTTTTTT.

The V call is TRBV24-1, the J call TRBJ1-5; 10 nucleotides match TRBD1. After removal of 3 bases from V and 5 bases from J, the junction contained 6 bases not matched to a gene. Per germline, CDR1 KGHDR and CDR2 SFDVKD. This CDR3 contains 16 residues. The CDR3 reads CATSDAGQGLDQPQHF. The CDR3 region has the DNA TGTGCCACCAGTGATGCGGGACAGGGGTTGGATCAGCCCCAGCATTTT.

V gene TRBV27 combines with J gene TRBJ1-6; a weak D match, TRBD1 (6 bases). V shed 8 bases and J shed 5 bases, with 13 bases lying between them. CDR3 length: 14 amino acids. The germline V gene encodes CDR1 MNHEY and CDR2 SMNVEV (reference sequence). Here the CDR3 DNA reads TGTGCCAGCGCTGGGGACACCAATAATTCACCCCTCCACTTT. Residues: CASAGDTNNSPLHF.

The chain links TRBV6-4 to TRBJ2-1, with TRBD2 matching 11 bases. Germline V CDR1 and CDR2: MRHNA, SNTAGT. After removal of 5 bases from V and 5 bases from J, the junction contained 5 bases not matched to a gene. The CDR3 consists of 15 residues. CDR3 loop: CASSHLAGGHNEQFF. The DNA of the CDR3 is TGTGCCAGCAGTCACCTAGCGGGGGGACACAATGAGCAGTTCTTC.

The V and J genes are TRBV9 and TRBJ1-2; the match to TRBD1 covers 9 bases. V was clipped by 3 bases and J by 0 bases; unmatched bases: 3. The germline gives CDR1 SGDLS, CDR2 YYNGEE. The CDR3 sequence is 15 residues long. The CDR3 spells CASSDRDRANYGYTF. For the CDR3, the DNA is TGTGCCAGCAGCGACCGGGACAGGGCTAACTATGGCTACACCTTC.

This clone occurred once. The identical CDR3 is also encoded by other nucleotide sequences in the sample. The chain recombines TRBV7-2 with TRBJ2-7; 13 nucleotides match TRBD2. CDR1 SGHTA and CDR2 FQGNSA come from the germline V gene. Losses at the gene ends were 5 bases for V and 4 bases for J; bases not matched to a gene: 5. This CDR3 region has 15 residues. The CDR3 is CASSHRTSGSYEQYF. Here the CDR3 DNA reads TGTGCCAGCAGCCACCGGACTAGCGGGAGTTACGAGCAGTACTTC.